This TCR beta chain was sequenced in a study of patients and donors after allogeneic stem cell transplantation. TCRdb itself ran the RT-PCR reads through MiXCR, one entry per CDR3 protein. Among about 960,000 distinct CDR3 sequences listed, more than 15% were seen once. CDR3 size: 13 residues. Germline lookup yields CDR1 MNHEY and CDR2 SVGEGT. The V gene lost 5 bases and the J gene lost 0 bases, with 8 bases spanning the gap. Only a few counts were recorded for this clonotype. This chain uses TRBV6-2 or TRBV6-3 with TRBJ2-7; D is perhaps TRBD2 (6 bases). The clonotype was recovered from a human donor who was either an allogeneic HSCT recipient or a stem cell or donor lymphocyte infusion donor (not recorded which). It is not recorded whose cells these are; they may come from a transplant donor. Sequenced input: blood, either unsorted or a sorted T cell fraction (not recorded which). DNA for the CDR3: TGTGCCAGCAGTGATAGCGGCTCCTACGAGCAGTACTTC. It codes for CASSDSGSYEQYF.